Listed below are T cell receptor beta chains from one sample, sequenced in a study of shared clonotypes between healthy human individuals. Here immunoSEQ multiplex PCR was the method, and the copy in TCRdb shows in-frame clones only, minus some. The sample records about 1.9 million clones, 93% being singletons. The sample consisted of naive CD8+ T cells from PBMCs. The receptors were sampled from a man younger than 30 in good health. Some clones in this sample may be carry-over from other donors' samples. Both conserved end residues are part of each CDR3. D genes are given only for firm matches. Clone size is given for some rows only: seen once, a few or many times, or a class if the clone is expanded.

cdr3_aa	cdr3_nt	clone_size	v_call	j_call	d_call
CASSPLGGQGTYEQYF	TGTGCCAGCAGTCCATTGGGGGGACAGGGGACCTACGAGCAGTACTTC	once	TRBV27	TRBJ2-7	TRBD1
CSVPPTNHEQFF	TGCAGCGTTCCCCCTACCAACCATGAGCAGTTCTTC	NA	TRBV29-1	TRBJ2-1	NA
CASRVRDRGNEQYF	TGCGCCAGCAGGGTCCGGGACAGGGGTAACGAGCAGTACTTC	NA	TRBV5-1	TRBJ2-7	TRBD1
CASSRVNQPQHF	TGTGCCAGCAGCAGGGTCAATCAGCCCCAGCATTTT	few	TRBV7-9	TRBJ1-5	NA
CASIVGGGGTDTQYF	TGTGCCAGCATCGTAGGCGGCGGGGGCACAGATACGCAGTATTTT	NA	TRBV28	TRBJ2-3	NA
CASSFRDSGDEQYF	TGTGCCAGCAGCTTCCGGGACAGCGGAGACGAGCAGTACTTC	NA	TRBV7-9	TRBJ2-7	TRBD1
CASSFSQGVDEQYF	TGTGCCAGCAGCTTTTCTCAGGGGGTCGACGAGCAGTACTTC	NA	TRBV7-9	TRBJ2-7	TRBD1
CASSYRRYEQYF	TGTGCCAGCAGCTACCGACGGTACGAGCAGTACTTC	NA	TRBV7-2	TRBJ2-7	NA
CASSVETGGDYNEQFF	TGTGCCAGCAGCGTAGAAACAGGGGGCGACTACAATGAGCAGTTCTTC	once	TRBV9	TRBJ2-1	TRBD1
CSVRDRYNEQFF	TGCAGCGTCCGGGACAGATACAATGAGCAGTTCTTC	NA	TRBV29-1	TRBJ2-1	TRBD1
CASSLIGGASTDTQYF	TGTGCCAGCAGCTTAATTGGTGGGGCTAGCACAGATACGCAGTATTTT	NA	TRBV7-3	TRBJ2-3	NA
CASSLEGTSAIKETQYF	TGTGCCAGCAGCTTAGAGGGAACTAGCGCAATTAAAGAGACCCAGTACTTC	once	TRBV7-9	TRBJ2-5	TRBD2
CASSLPGPSYEQYF	TGTGCCAGCAGCTTGCCAGGGCCCTCCTACGAGCAGTACTTC	NA	TRBV5-4	TRBJ2-7	NA
CASSFYRDRASFNTEAFF	TGTGCCAGCAGCTTTTACCGGGACAGGGCCTCCTTTAACACTGAAGCTTTCTTT	NA	TRBV11-1	TRBJ1-1	TRBD1
CASVAGDPNYEQYF	TGTGCCAGCGTGGCGGGGGACCCAAACTACGAGCAGTACTTC	NA	TRBV27	TRBJ2-7	TRBD2
CASSLERTGYGYTF	TGTGCCAGCAGCTTGGAGCGAACCGGGTATGGCTACACCTTC	NA	TRBV5-4	TRBJ1-2	NA
CASRRTGTYEQYF	TGTGCCAGCAGACGGACAGGAACCTACGAGCAGTACTTC	NA	TRBV27	TRBJ2-7	TRBD1
CASSPFVGAEAFF	TGTGCCAGCAGCCCCTTTGTGGGGGCTGAAGCTTTCTTT	NA	TRBV27	TRBJ1-1	NA
CASSPKGTDYNEQFF	TGTGCCAGCAGTCCAAAGGGGACAGACTACAATGAGCAGTTCTTC	NA	TRBV6-1	TRBJ2-1	TRBD1
CASSVGRRAYNEQFF	TGTGCCAGCAGTGTGGGGAGAAGGGCCTACAATGAGCAGTTCTTC	NA	TRBV6-4	TRBJ2-1	NA
CASSFRGVGNTIYF	TGTGCCAGCAGCTTCAGGGGAGTAGGAAACACCATATATTTT	NA	TRBV13	TRBJ1-3	NA
CASSGGQVYEQYF	TGTGCCAGCAGCGGAGGACAGGTCTACGAGCAGTACTTC	NA	TRBV14	TRBJ2-7	TRBD1
CASTPHVQDYSNQPQHF	TGTGCCAGCACCCCTCACGTACAGGACTATAGCAATCAGCCCCAGCATTTT	NA	TRBV28	TRBJ1-5	NA
CATSRGVQGTDTQYF	TGTGCCACCAGCAGGGGGGTGCAAGGCACAGATACGCAGTATTTT	NA	TRBV15	TRBJ2-3	NA
CASPFAGELFF	TGTGCCAGCCCCTTCGCCGGGGAGCTGTTTTTT	NA	TRBV6-5	TRBJ2-2	NA
CASSFTGAFNQPQHF	TGTGCCAGCAGCTTTACGGGGGCTTTCAATCAGCCCCAGCATTTT	NA	TRBV27	TRBJ1-5	NA
CASSQHMNTEAFF	TGCGCCAGCAGCCAACACATGAACACTGAAGCTTTCTTT	NA	TRBV4-1	TRBJ1-1	NA
CASSYLGGSEAFF	TGTGCCAGCAGTTACCTGGGGGGGTCTGAAGCTTTCTTT	NA	TRBV27	TRBJ1-1	NA
CASSDSSGLAEETQYF	TGCGCCAGCAGTGACTCTTCTGGGCTAGCGGAAGAGACCCAGTACTTC	NA	TRBV10-2	TRBJ2-5	TRBD2
CASSLGTSLSSYNEQFF	TGTGCCAGCAGTTTAGGGACTTCCCTTAGCTCCTACAATGAGCAGTTCTTC	NA	TRBV28	TRBJ2-1	NA
CASAYRGDTEAFF	TGTGCCAGCGCCTACAGGGGAGACACTGAAGCTTTCTTT	NA	TRBV28	TRBJ1-1	TRBD1
CASSFQDITGELFF	TGTGCCAGCAGCTTTCAGGATATCACCGGGGAGCTGTTTTTT	NA	TRBV5-5	TRBJ2-2	NA
CASSSQAANYEQYF	TGTGCCAGCAGTTCCCAGGCGGCGAACTACGAGCAGTACTTC	NA	TRBV27	TRBJ2-7	NA
CASSQAVSGWGGYTF	TGTGCCAGCAGCCAAGCTGTCAGTGGATGGGGTGGCTACACCTTC	NA	TRBV14	TRBJ1-2	NA
CASTATGQDPYGYTF	TGTGCCAGCACCGCCACCGGACAGGACCCCTATGGCTACACCTTC	once	TRBV6-5	TRBJ1-2	TRBD1
CASSFSTGYEQYF	TGTGCCAGCAGCTTCAGTACCGGTTACGAGCAGTACTTC	once	TRBV11-2	TRBJ2-7	NA
CASSLVRNEQFF	TGTGCCAGCAGCTTAGTTCGCAATGAGCAGTTCTTC	few	TRBV7-9	TRBJ2-1	NA
CASSEVRIGVTQYF	TGTGCCAGCAGTGAAGTACGCATTGGCGTGACGCAGTATTTT	NA	TRBV25-1	TRBJ2-3	NA
CASSESGDNEQFF	TGTGCCAGCAGTGAGTCAGGGGACAATGAGCAGTTCTTC	NA	TRBV25-1	TRBJ2-1	NA
CASSLFSPNTEAFF	TGTGCCAGCAGTTTATTCTCTCCGAACACTGAAGCTTTCTTT	once	TRBV27	TRBJ1-1	NA
CASSFILQGDTIYF	TGTGCCAGCAGCTTCATACTTCAGGGGGACACCATATATTTT	NA	TRBV11-2	TRBJ1-3	TRBD1
CASSGDESNQPQHF	TGTGCCAGCAGTGGTGACGAGAGCAATCAGCCCCAGCATTTT	NA	TRBV2	TRBJ1-5	NA
CASSQDPGSGTSGSYEQYF	TGCGCCAGCAGCCAAGATCCCGGAAGCGGGACTAGCGGTTCCTACGAGCAGTACTTC	NA	TRBV4-3	TRBJ2-7	TRBD2
CASSSPGSITEQFF	TGCGCCAGCAGCTCCCCCGGGTCCATAACCGAGCAGTTCTTC	NA	TRBV5-1	TRBJ2-1	NA
CAWSVGVMNTEAFF	TGTGCCTGGAGTGTAGGGGTCATGAACACTGAAGCTTTCTTT	NA	TRBV30	TRBJ1-1	NA
CSVEAPGQLLSTDTQYF	TGCAGCGTTGAGGCTCCGGGACAGCTACTCAGCACAGATACGCAGTATTTT	NA	TRBV29-1	TRBJ2-3	TRBD1
CASSTGVNTEAFF	TGTGCCAGCAGCACTGGGGTGAACACTGAAGCTTTCTTT	NA	TRBV9	TRBJ1-1	NA
CSVEGTAHFQYF	TGCAGCGTTGAGGGGACAGCTCACTTTCAGTACTTC	NA	TRBV29-1	TRBJ2-4	TRBD1
CASSTGTRSYEQYF	TGTGCCAGCAGCACCGGGACACGATCCTACGAGCAGTACTTC	NA	TRBV7-2	TRBJ2-7	NA
CASSWGWGGNQPQHF	TGTGCCAGCAGCTGGGGGTGGGGGGGCAATCAGCCCCAGCATTTT	NA	TRBV11-2	TRBJ1-5	NA
CASTLNRDRGGNGYTF	TGTGCCAGCACCCTGAACCGGGACAGGGGAGGGAATGGCTACACCTTC	NA	TRBV27	TRBJ1-2	TRBD1
CSVLQGNTEAFF	TGCAGCGTTCTACAGGGGAACACTGAAGCTTTCTTT	NA	TRBV29-1	TRBJ1-1	NA
CATSSHRGDTQYF	TGTGCCACCAGCAGCCACAGGGGGGATACGCAGTATTTT	NA	TRBV15	TRBJ2-3	TRBD1